Listed below are T cell receptor beta chains from one sample, sequenced in a study of blood T cell repertoires in COVID-19. Produced via immunoSEQ multiplex PCR; TCRdb's table is partial and in-frame only. This table has about 180,000 clones, 70% to 85% appearing once. Sequenced sample: peripheral blood. Receptors were obtained from a human donor in a cohort sampled during active COVID-19. Each CDR3 is given with its conserved first and last residue. The order of the fields is V gene, clone size, J gene, D gene, CDR3 protein, CDR3 DNA. D genes are given only for firm matches. Clone size, where shown, is once, few, many, or a class for clones that have expanded.

v_call: TRBV6-5
clone_size: -
j_call: TRBJ1-1
d_call: -
cdr3_aa: CASRGNTEAFF
cdr3_nt: TGTGCCAGCAGGGGCAACACTGAAGCTTTCTTT

v_call: TRBV30
clone_size: -
j_call: TRBJ1-3
d_call: TRBD1
cdr3_aa: CAWSPGTGFSGNTIYF
cdr3_nt: TGTGCCTGGAGTCCCGGGACAGGGTTCTCTGGAAACACCATATATTTT

v_call: TRBV9
clone_size: -
j_call: TRBJ2-3
d_call: -
cdr3_aa: CASSLSTDTQYF
cdr3_nt: TGTGCCAGCAGCCTCTCCACAGATACGCAGTATTTT

v_call: TRBV11-2
clone_size: -
j_call: TRBJ1-3
d_call: -
cdr3_aa: CASSISGNTIYF
cdr3_nt: TGTGCCAGCAGCATATCTGGAAACACCATATATTTT

v_call: TRBV2
clone_size: -
j_call: TRBJ2-5
d_call: TRBD2
cdr3_aa: CASSEALSGGDF
cdr3_nt: TGTGCCAGCAGTGAAGCGCTGAGCGGGGGCGACTTC

v_call: TRBV3-1/TRBV3-2
clone_size: -
j_call: TRBJ1-1
d_call: TRBD1
cdr3_aa: CASSLLGTANTEAFF
cdr3_nt: TGTGCCAGCAGCCTCCTAGGGACAGCCAACACTGAAGCTTTCTTT

v_call: TRBV3-1/TRBV3-2
clone_size: -
j_call: TRBJ1-4
d_call: -
cdr3_aa: CASSPSGVTNEKLFF
cdr3_nt: TGTGCCAGCAGCCCTTCGGGGGTAACTAATGAAAAACTGTTTTTT

v_call: TRBV2
clone_size: -
j_call: TRBJ1-1
d_call: -
cdr3_aa: CASRPGTVFTEAFF
cdr3_nt: TGTGCCAGCAGGCCCGGGACTGTCTTCACTGAAGCTTTCTTT

v_call: TRBV3-1/TRBV3-2
clone_size: -
j_call: TRBJ2-7
d_call: TRBD1
cdr3_aa: CASSPRDSLYEQYF
cdr3_nt: TGTGCCAGCAGCCCTAGGGACAGCCTCTACGAGCAGTACTTC

v_call: TRBV7-9
clone_size: -
j_call: TRBJ1-4
d_call: -
cdr3_aa: CASSFPQGEKLFF
cdr3_nt: TGTGCCAGCAGCTTTCCCCAGGGGGAAAAACTGTTTTTT

v_call: TRBV11-2
clone_size: few
j_call: TRBJ1-2
d_call: -
cdr3_aa: CASSLWRGPGTF
cdr3_nt: TGTGCCAGCAGCTTATGGCGGGGCCCAGGCACCTTC

v_call: TRBV7-8
clone_size: -
j_call: TRBJ2-7
d_call: TRBD1
cdr3_aa: CASSYLPDRISYEQYF
cdr3_nt: TGTGCCAGCAGCTACCTCCCGGACAGGATCTCCTACGAGCAGTACTTC

v_call: TRBV14
clone_size: -
j_call: TRBJ2-5
d_call: -
cdr3_aa: CASSQGHGVWQETQYF
cdr3_nt: TGTGCCAGCAGCCAGGGACACGGGGTCTGGCAAGAGACCCAGTACTTC

v_call: TRBV7-2
clone_size: -
j_call: TRBJ1-5
d_call: -
cdr3_aa: CASSRTGNYNQPQHF
cdr3_nt: TGTGCCAGCAGCCGCACAGGGAATTACAATCAGCCCCAGCATTTT

v_call: TRBV4-1
clone_size: -
j_call: TRBJ2-7
d_call: -
cdr3_aa: CASSQGNALTATYEQYF
cdr3_nt: TGCGCCAGCAGCCAAGGTAACGCACTGACAGCCACCTACGAGCAGTACTTC

v_call: TRBV19
clone_size: -
j_call: TRBJ2-5
d_call: TRBD1
cdr3_aa: CASSIGDRRAGETQYF
cdr3_nt: TGTGCCAGTAGTATCGGGGACAGACGGGCGGGAGAGACCCAGTACTTC

v_call: TRBV27
clone_size: few
j_call: TRBJ1-1
d_call: -
cdr3_aa: CASSLRSQAQAFF
cdr3_nt: TGTGCCAGCAGTCTCCGTTCCCAGGCCCAAGCTTTCTTT

v_call: TRBV12-3/TRBV12-4
clone_size: -
j_call: TRBJ1-1
d_call: TRBD1
cdr3_aa: CASTSGTGEAFF
cdr3_nt: TGTGCCAGCACGTCCGGGACAGGGGAAGCTTTCTTT

v_call: TRBV11-2
clone_size: -
j_call: TRBJ1-2
d_call: TRBD1
cdr3_aa: CASSLQDRNYGYTF
cdr3_nt: TGTGCCAGCAGCCTCCAGGACAGGAACTATGGCTACACCTTC

v_call: TRBV18
clone_size: -
j_call: TRBJ2-7
d_call: -
cdr3_aa: CASSPQGEEQYF
cdr3_nt: TGTGCCAGCTCACCACAGGGGGAAGAGCAGTACTTC

v_call: TRBV6-5
clone_size: -
j_call: TRBJ2-7
d_call: TRBD2
cdr3_aa: CASSYGTSVEQYF
cdr3_nt: TGTGCCAGCAGTTACGGGACTAGTGTCGAGCAGTACTTC

v_call: TRBV28
clone_size: -
j_call: TRBJ1-5
d_call: TRBD1
cdr3_aa: CASRLPIMRCLDRGLDNQPQHF
cdr3_nt: TGTGCCAGCAGGCTACCCATAATGCGTTGCCTCGACAGGGGGCTAGACAATCAGCCCCAGCATTTT

v_call: TRBV4-1
clone_size: -
j_call: TRBJ2-7
d_call: TRBD2
cdr3_aa: CASSQETVERGGSWEQYF
cdr3_nt: TGCGCCAGCAGCCAAGAAACGGTGGAGCGGGGGGGGTCCTGGGAGCAGTACTTC

v_call: TRBV5-1
clone_size: -
j_call: TRBJ1-2
d_call: TRBD1
cdr3_aa: CASSLTGGSNYGYTF
cdr3_nt: TGCGCCAGCAGCCTGACAGGGGGCAGTAACTATGGCTACACCTTC

v_call: TRBV14
clone_size: -
j_call: TRBJ1-2
d_call: -
cdr3_aa: CASSQDNRFDYGYTF
cdr3_nt: TGTGCCAGCAGCCAAGATAACAGGTTTGACTATGGCTACACCTTC

v_call: TRBV7-9
clone_size: few
j_call: TRBJ1-1
d_call: TRBD1
cdr3_aa: CASSLDGATGKAFF
cdr3_nt: TGTGCCAGCAGCTTAGACGGAGCGACAGGGAAAGCTTTCTTT